What follows are 28 T cell receptor beta chains derived from one specimen sequenced in a study of CD8 T cells in Susac syndrome. It was with random hexamers that roughly 0.45 to 1 ug RNA was reverse transcribed. Each CDR3 protein is one row after TCRdb ran MiXCR on the immunoSEQ multiplex PCR reads. The profile shows 90,000 to 150,000 distinct CDR3 sequences, 94% of them singletons. What was sequenced was CD4+ T cells from PBMCs. Receptors originate from a human donor in good health.

The V and J genes are TRBV30 and TRBJ1-1; unclear D gene. V lost 4 bases and J 2 bases, leaving 5 bases between the germline ends. CDR3 length: 11 residues. CDR1 is GTSNPN, CDR2 SVGIG, per germline (reference sequence). CDR3 residues: CAWKKNTEAFF. Here the CDR3 DNA reads TGTGCCTGGAAGAAAAACACTGAAGCTTTCTTT.

V usage is TRBV7-9 and J usage is TRBJ2-1; D possibly uses TRBD1 or TRBD2 (5 bases each). CDR1 is SEHNR and CDR2 is FQNEAQ in the germline V gene (reference sequence). V lost 7 bases and J 7 bases, leaving 14 bases between the germline ends. The CDR3 is 13 residues long. Here the CDR3 reads CASTSGALNEQFF. Written as DNA, the CDR3 is TGTGCCAGCACGTCCGGGGCTTTAAATGAGCAGTTCTTC.

The chain couples TRBV12-3 or TRBV12-4 to TRBJ2-2, with no clear D. V was shortened by 3 bases and J by 2 bases, with 10 bases between the two germline ends. The CDR3 loop spans 15 amino acids. CDR3 amino acids: CASSLPKPNTGELFF. CDR3 nucleotides: TGTGCCAGCAGTTTGCCTAAGCCCAACACCGGGGAGCTGTTTTTT.

This clonotype was counted between two and nine times. The V gene is TRBV6-6, the J gene TRBJ1-1, with a possible D match to TRBD1 (5 bases). Germline CDR1 is MNHNY and CDR2 is SVGAGI (reference sequence). This CDR3 has 11 amino acids. The ends were cut back, 0 bases at V and 10 bases at J, with 6 bases in the middle. The CDR3 is CASSYSGGAFF. In DNA form, the CDR3 reads TGTGCCAGCAGTTACTCGGGGGGAGCTTTCTTT.

CDR3 nucleotides: TGTGCCAGCAGCTCACAGGAAGATCAGCCCCAGCATTTT. Translation: CASSSQEDQPQHF. V usage is TRBV7-8 and J usage is TRBJ1-5, with a possible D match to TRBD1 (5 bases). V lost 4 bases, J lost 5 bases, and 9 bases lay in between. CDR3 length: 13 amino acids. Germline V gene lookup returns CDR1 SGHVS and CDR2 FQNEAQ.

The chain has TRBV3-1 and TRBJ2-1; D is ambiguous. Trimming cost V 5 bases and J 6 bases, with 17 bases left between them. Germline V gene sequence: CDR1 LGHDT, CDR2 YNNKEL (reference sequence). This CDR3 region has 15 residues. CDR3 bases: TGTGCCAGCAGCTCGTCAGGAATTGCCTTCAATGAGCAGTTCTTC. As protein: CASSSSGIAFNEQFF.

V is TRBV27 and J is TRBJ2-1; a possible D gene is TRBD1 (6 bases). Germline assignment: CDR1 MNHEY and CDR2 SMNVEV (reference sequence). The V end lost 4 bases, the J end lost 7 bases, and 17 bases lay between the germline ends. The CDR3 extends over 15 amino acids. CDR3 in amino acids: CASSSPGDRWNEQFF. In DNA form, the CDR3 reads TGTGCCAGCAGTTCCCCAGGGGATCGGTGGAATGAGCAGTTCTTC.

This clonotype has a single count. J is TRBJ1-5 and V is TRBV2, with TRBD1 identical over 8 bases. This CDR3 is built from 14 residues. J gave up 7 bases and V 3 bases, and 5 bases lay outside the gene matches. CDR1 SNHLY and CDR2 FYNNEI come from the germline V gene. CDR3 coding DNA: TGTGCCAGCAGTGACCGTGACAGGGGCCAGCCCCAGCATTTT. It specifies CASSDRDRGQPQHF.

The chain combines TRBV28 with TRBJ2-7; 8 bases map to TRBD1. The CDR3 has 15 amino acids. Germline V gene sequence: CDR1 MDHEN, CDR2 SYDVKM. Trimming cost V 5 bases and J 3 bases; bases outside gene matches: 9. The CDR3 spells CASSLHSDRDYEQYF. CDR3 in DNA: TGTGCCAGCAGTCTCCATTCGGACAGGGACTACGAGCAGTACTTC.

The rearrangement links TRBV3-1 to TRBJ1-3, with D tentatively TRBD1 (5 bases). The CDR3 runs 15 residues. V was shortened by 3 bases and J by 0 bases, with 9 bases between the two germline ends. Germline V gene data show CDR1 as LGHDT and CDR2 as YNNKEL (reference sequence). For the CDR3, the DNA is TGTGCCAGCAGCCAGGGGGTTAACTCTGGAAACACCATATATTTT. This translates into CASSQGVNSGNTIYF.

The J gene is TRBJ1-6, the V gene TRBV20-1; weak D call: TRBD1 (5 bases). Trimming shortened V by 0 bases and J by 10 bases, and 10 bases separated the two germline ends. CDR1 is DFQATT, CDR2 SNEGSKA, per germline (reference sequence). The CDR3 totals 13 residues. The CDR3 DNA reads as TGCAGTGCTAGAGATTATGGGGCATCACCCCTCCACTTT. Amino acid sequence: CSARDYGASPLHF.

J is TRBJ2-2 and V is TRBV29-1; D could derive from TRBD1 or TRBD2 (5 bases each). Trimming removed 2 bases at V and 0 bases at J, with 22 bases between. CDR1 is SQVTM, CDR2 ANQGSEA, per germline. The CDR3 has 19 residues. The CDR3 nucleotides are TGCAGCGTTGAACGACGCACACCGGGACGGATTACGAACACCGGGGAGCTGTTTTTT. Translated: CSVERRTPGRITNTGELFF.

This clonotype was seen only once. This rearrangement joins TRBV24-1 to TRBJ2-1; 10 bases align to TRBD1. The CDR3 spans 15 residues. J gave up 8 bases and V 3 bases, and 6 bases lay outside the gene matches. Germline V gene sequence: CDR1 KGHDR, CDR2 SFDVKD. This CDR3 reads CATSDPGQGRYEQFF. The CDR3 nucleotides are TGTGCCACCAGTGATCCGGGACAGGGGCGGTATGAGCAGTTCTTC.

This chain links TRBV30 with TRBJ1-6, with D uncertain. The V gene lost 0 bases and the J gene lost 9 bases, with 21 bases spanning the gap. The CDR3 is made up of 17 amino acids. CDR1 GTSNPN and CDR2 SVGIG come from the germline V gene (reference sequence). The CDR3 protein is CAWSVLGGSIFSSPLHF. CDR3 bases: TGTGCCTGGAGTGTATTGGGAGGATCCATTTTTAGTTCACCCCTCCACTTT.

To note about this clonotype: The DNA is omitted, as the CDR3 cannot be located on it reliably, and the CDR3 follows TCRdb's listing. V gene TRBV23-1 combines with J gene TRBJ1-4; TRBD1 is the table's D call and was not checked against the DNA. TRBV23-1 falls under the ORF class, with uncertain function. With termini counted, the CDR3 has 17 amino acids. This chain's CDR3 is CASSHRTTAPFAKNCFF.

The chain has TRBV28 and TRBJ1-2; D perhaps matches TRBD1 (6 bases). CDR1 and CDR2 from the germline V gene are MDHEN and SYDVKM. The CDR3 sequence is 12 residues long. V lost 5 bases, J lost 3 bases, and 7 bases lay in between. The CDR3 protein is CASSGGDYGYTF. CDR3 in DNA: TGTGCCAGCAGTGGGGGCGACTATGGCTACACCTTC.

This clonotype showed up just a few times. The chain joins TRBV4-1 to TRBJ1-1, with D unclear. This CDR3 region has 13 residues. Trimming cost V 1 base and J 1 base, with 4 bases left between them. Germline V gene sequence: CDR1 MGHRA, CDR2 YSYEKL. CDR3 sequence reads: CASSQVSNTEAFF. The CDR3 nucleotides are TGCGCCAGCAGCCAAGTTTCGAACACTGAAGCTTTCTTT.

The rearrangement joins TRBV7-8 to TRBJ2-2; unclear D gene. This CDR3 region has 16 residues. Looked up from germline, CDR1 is SGHVS and CDR2 is FQNEAQ. The germline V and J ends were trimmed by 6 bases and 1 base, with 15 bases remaining between them. CDR3 bases: TGTGCCAGCAGGCCCCCCGGCCGGCAGAACACCGGGGAGCTGTTTTTT. Its protein product is CASRPPGRQNTGELFF.

The chain combines TRBV7-9 with TRBJ2-1; D ambiguous. Germline V CDR1 and CDR2: SEHNR, FQNEAQ (reference sequence). This CDR3 region has 15 residues. Trimming took off 1 base at V and 3 bases at J, with 10 bases between the two ends. CDR3 in amino acids: CASSLVGRGYNEQFF. For the CDR3, the DNA is TGTGCCAGCAGCTTAGTAGGAAGAGGCTACAATGAGCAGTTCTTC.

The chain employs TRBV20-1 and TRBJ2-1; 8 positions agree with TRBD2. The V and J ends lost 2 bases and 8 bases, in that order; junction bases with no gene match: 11. In germline, CDR1 is DFQATT, CDR2 SNEGSKA (reference sequence). The CDR3 length is 15 residues. The CDR3 DNA reads TGCAGTGCTAGACCCATCACGGGACTAGACTATGAGCAGTTCTTC. Translation gives CSARPITGLDYEQFF.

The chain combines TRBV6-1 with TRBJ2-5; unclear D gene. Germline CDR1 and CDR2: MNHNS and SASEGT. This CDR3 contains 14 residues. V lost 7 bases, J lost 0 bases, and 12 bases lay in between. The CDR3 DNA reads as TGTGCCAGCACCTTCGGACCAAACCAAGAGACCCAGTACTTC. The encoded protein is CASTFGPNQETQYF.

This clonotype has only a few counts. V gene TRBV28 combines with J gene TRBJ2-7, with D possibly TRBD1 on 5 matching bases. Between the trimmed V and J ends, which lost 4 bases and 3 bases, there was a span of 10 bases. This CDR3 comprises 13 residues. Germline loops: CDR1 MDHEN, CDR2 SYDVKM. CDR3 sequence reads: CASSSGQGYEQYF. The CDR3, as DNA: TGTGCCAGCAGTTCTGGGCAGGGCTACGAGCAGTACTTC.

V is TRBV28 and J is TRBJ2-2; 9 bases map to TRBD1. The V and J ends lost 4 bases and 4 bases, in that order; junction bases with no gene match: 4. Germline CDR1 and CDR2: MDHEN and SYDVKM. The CDR3 is 15 residues long. CDR3 sequence: CASSSGQGSTGELFF. CDR3 DNA: TGTGCCAGCAGTTCAGGACAGGGGAGCACCGGGGAGCTGTTTTTT.

The chain joins TRBV6-1 to TRBJ2-4, with unresolved D. This CDR3 is built from 13 residues. V was trimmed by 3 bases and J by 6 bases, leaving 9 bases between them. CDR1 is MNHNS and CDR2 is SASEGT in the germline V gene. The CDR3, as DNA: TGTGCCAGCAGTGATGTGTGGGGAAACATTCAGTACTTC. It yields the protein CASSDVWGNIQYF.

The CDR3 coding sequence is TGCAGCGTATCGACAGGTGCCCAGGACGGGACCCAGTACTTC. It yields the protein CSVSTGAQDGTQYF. V gene TRBV29-1 combines with J gene TRBJ2-5, with D perhaps TRBD1 (6 bases). Germline-derived CDR1 and CDR2 are SQVTM and ANQGSEA. The CDR3 sequence is 14 residues long. V gave up 6 bases and J gave up 7 bases, with 21 bases separating them.

In its sample, this clonotype was seen once. The rearrangement uses TRBV10-3 and TRBJ2-7; 14 bases agree with TRBD2. Trimming took 4 bases from V and 1 from J; bases not matched to a gene: 3. CDR3 length: 16 amino acids. The V gene's germline CDR1 is ENHRY and CDR2 SYGVKD. The CDR3: CAISGTSGRSSYEQYF. In nucleotides, the CDR3 is TGTGCCATCAGTGGGACTAGCGGGAGGTCTTCCTACGAGCAGTACTTC.

The chain is built from TRBV6-2 or TRBV6-3 and TRBJ2-3; 7 bases agree with TRBD2. Trimming took 6 bases from V and 2 from J; bases not matched to a gene: 8. This CDR3 has 15 amino acids. Germline values: CDR1 MNHEY, CDR2 SVGEGT. The CDR3 sequence is CASRVPSGSTDTQYF. CDR3 DNA: TGTGCCAGCAGGGTTCCTAGCGGTTCCACAGATACGCAGTATTTT.

The rearrangement links TRBV19 to TRBJ2-2; D gene uncertain. The ends were cut back, 6 bases at V and 5 bases at J, with 4 bases in the middle. CDR3 length: 11 residues. Germline CDR1 reads LNHDA; CDR2 reads SQIVND (reference sequence). CDR3: CASRTTGELFF. The CDR3 nucleotides are TGTGCCAGTAGAACTACCGGGGAGCTGTTTTTT. Supplemented by reference TRBV19 and TRBJ2-2, the full variable domain reads DGGITQSPKYLFRKEGQNVTLSCEQNLNHDAMYWYRQDPGQGLRLIYYSQIVNDFQKGDIAEGYSVSREKKESFPLTVTSAQKNPTAFYLCASRTTGELFFGEGSRLTVL.